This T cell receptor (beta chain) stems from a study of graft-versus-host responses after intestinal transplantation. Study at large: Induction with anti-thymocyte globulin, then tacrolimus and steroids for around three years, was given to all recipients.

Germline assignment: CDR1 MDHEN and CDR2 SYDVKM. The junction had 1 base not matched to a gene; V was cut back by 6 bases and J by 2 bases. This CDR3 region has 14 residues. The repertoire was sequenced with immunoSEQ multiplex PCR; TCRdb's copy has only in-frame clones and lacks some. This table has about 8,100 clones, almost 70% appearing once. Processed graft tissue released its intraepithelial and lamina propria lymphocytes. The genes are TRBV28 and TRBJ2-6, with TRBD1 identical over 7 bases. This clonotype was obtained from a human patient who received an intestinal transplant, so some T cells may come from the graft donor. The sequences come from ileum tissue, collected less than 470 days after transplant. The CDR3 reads CASRTGTGANVLTF. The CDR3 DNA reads TGTGCCAGCAGGACAGGGACTGGGGCCAACGTCCTGACTTTC.